This section outlines one T cell receptor (beta chain) sequence together with its context. The source of the sample is a study of blood T cell repertoires in COVID-19. At the level of the study: Nucleic acid was either cDNA or gDNA, and it came from T cells, B-cell-depleted T cells, or PBMCs.

V trimming: 4 bases; J trimming: 7 bases; junction bases outside the gene matches: 5. The germline gives CDR1 SGHVS, CDR2 FQNEAQ. The CDR3 runs 14 residues. TCRdb's table, derived via immunoSEQ multiplex PCR, lists solely in-frame clones and lacks some. Of about 170,000 clones listed, about 93% are singletons. This TCR derives from a woman between 45 and 65 years old with acute or convalescent COVID-19. The sequenced sample consisted of peripheral blood. The chain combines TRBV7-8 with TRBJ1-3; 9 bases are shared with TRBD1. CDR3 nucleotides: TGTGCCAGCAGCTCCTGGACAGGGGATAACACCATATATTTT. It yields the protein CASSSWTGDNTIYF.